The 12 T cell receptor beta chains listed next were all sequenced from one sample in a study of OX40 agonist ivuxolimab in advanced cancers. Libraries were prepared by immunoSEQ multiplex PCR; TCRdb keeps only in-frame clonotypes and omits some of them. Found here are some 75,000 clones, around 87% of them singletons; the top ten hold 2% to 3%. The specimen was CD4+ or CD8+ T cells sorted from blood, collected in a trial of the OX40 agonist ivuxolimab. The receptors shown here come from an adult with an advanced solid tumor such as melanoma, head and neck, liver or kidney cancer.

This clone turned up a few times. The chain employs TRBV19 and TRBJ1-1; the D gene is possibly TRBD1 (5 bases). The ends were cut back, 7 bases at V and 1 base at J, with 16 bases in the middle. CDR3 length: 15 amino acids. The V gene's germline CDR1 is LNHDA and CDR2 SQIVND (reference sequence). CDR3 protein: CASTMLEGSNTEAFF. The CDR3, as DNA: TGTGCCAGTACTATGCTGGAGGGGTCGAACACTGAAGCTTTCTTT.

This clone was observed once. The chain couples TRBV5-1 to TRBJ1-1; D remains ambiguous. The CDR3 spans 14 residues. Per germline, CDR1 SGHRS and CDR2 YFSETQ. Trimming shortened V by 2 bases and J by 1 base, and 9 bases separated the two germline ends. DNA for the CDR3: TGCGCCAGCAGCTTAAGTGATGGGAACACTGAAGCTTTCTTT. Residues: CASSLSDGNTEAFF.

The chain has TRBV18 and TRBJ1-4; D remains ambiguous. CDR1 is KGHSH, CDR2 LQKENI, per germline. This CDR3 has 16 residues. The V gene lost 4 bases and the J gene lost 0 bases, with 12 bases spanning the gap. The CDR3 DNA sequence: TGTGCCAGCTCACTACTCCGGACGGCAACTAATGAAAAACTGTTTTTT. Translation gives CASSLLRTATNEKLFF.

The table lists this clone with a count of one. The rearrangement links TRBV5-1 to TRBJ2-7, with D tentatively TRBD2 (5 bases). Germline assignment: CDR1 SGHRS and CDR2 YFSETQ. This CDR3 spans 12 amino acids. V was clipped by 2 bases and J by 5 bases, with 8 bases between them. The CDR3 DNA is TGCGCCAGCAGCTTCGACTACCACGAGCAGTACTTC. Encoded protein: CASSFDYHEQYF.

This clone was seen just once. This same CDR3 is encoded by further DNA sequences in the sample. The genes are TRBV14 and TRBJ2-1; D perhaps matches TRBD1 (5 bases). Germline V gene lookup returns CDR1 SGHDN and CDR2 FVKESK. The CDR3 is 14 residues long. V was shortened by 1 base and J by 5 bases, with 9 bases between the two germline ends. Here the CDR3 reads CASSQGGPHNEQFF. The DNA for the CDR3 is TGTGCCAGCAGCCAAGGGGGCCCACACAATGAGCAGTTCTTC. Together with reference TRBV14 and TRBJ2-1, the CDR3 gives the full variable domain: EAGVTQFPSHSVIEKGQTVTLRCDPISGHDNLYWYRRVMGKEIKFLLHFVKESKQDESGMPNNRFLAERTGGTYSTLKVQPAELEDSGVYFCASSQGGPHNEQFFGPGTRLTVL.

The chain carries TRBV19 and TRBJ1-5, with D maybe TRBD1 (6 bases). CDR1 is LNHDA, CDR2 SQIVND, per germline (reference sequence). This CDR3 has 14 residues. The V end was cut by 4 bases, the J end by 5 bases, with 12 bases between. In DNA, the CDR3 is TGTGCCAGTAGTACCACAGGGCGTTATCAGCCCCAGCATTTT. Protein: CASSTTGRYQPQHF. Full variable domain (remainder filled in from reference TRBV19 and TRBJ1-5): DGGITQSPKYLFRKEGQNVTLSCEQNLNHDAMYWYRQDPGQGLRLIYYSQIVNDFQKGDIAEGYSVSREKKESFPLTVTSAQKNPTAFYLCASSTTGRYQPQHFGDGTRLSIL.

The chain is built from TRBV11-2 and TRBJ1-2; D might be TRBD1 (6 bases). The CDR3 is 15 residues long. Germline V gene sequence: CDR1 SGHAT, CDR2 FQNNGV. V was trimmed by 0 bases and J by 7 bases, leaving 15 bases between them. In DNA, the CDR3 is TGTGCCAGCAGCTTAGATATCCAGGGGAGAGGTGGCTACACCTTC. Translation gives CASSLDIQGRGGYTF.

The chain employs TRBV7-6 and TRBJ2-5, with D perhaps matching TRBD1 (6 bases). Trimming shortened V by 1 base and J by 2 bases, and 17 bases separated the two germline ends. The CDR3 sequence is 17 residues long. Germline V CDR1 and CDR2: SGHVS, FNYEAQ. The CDR3 loop reads CASSLVFRGRQQETQYF. CDR3 coding DNA: TGTGCCAGCAGCTTAGTGTTCAGGGGCAGGCAACAAGAGACCCAGTACTTC.

The J gene is TRBJ2-5, the V gene TRBV19, with a tentative D call TRBD2 (7 bases). Trimming shortened V by 8 bases and J by 2 bases, and 18 bases separated the two germline ends. This CDR3 contains 15 residues. The germline V gene has CDR1 LNHDA and CDR2 SQIVND (reference sequence). The CDR3 DNA reads as TGTGCCAGTCGGAAAGGGAGGGGGATACAAGAGACCCAGTACTTC. Residues: CASRKGRGIQETQYF.

V and J are TRBV6-6 and TRBJ1-5; D remains unclear. V lost 0 bases, J lost 4 bases, and 10 bases lay in between. CDR1 is MNHNY, CDR2 SVGAGI, per germline (reference sequence). CDR3 length: 15 residues. CDR3 loop: CASSYSPAINQPQHF. The DNA of the CDR3 is TGTGCCAGCAGTTACTCCCCGGCCATAAATCAGCCCCAGCATTTT.

The chain carries TRBV6-1 and TRBJ2-1, with 10 bases matching TRBD1. The CDR3 is 15 residues long. V trimming: 3 bases; J trimming: 7 bases; junction bases outside the gene matches: 6. The germline V gene encodes CDR1 MNHNS and CDR2 SASEGT. CDR3 bases: TGTGCCAGCAGTGACATGACAGGGGGCGGGAATGAGCAGTTCTTC. This sequence encodes CASSDMTGGGNEQFF.

As DNA, the CDR3 is TGTGCCAGCAGTCCAGGACAGATACCCTATGGCTACACCTTC. Its translation: CASSPGQIPYGYTF. This rearrangement joins TRBV28 to TRBJ1-2; the D gene is possibly TRBD1 (6 bases). Trimming stripped 5 bases from V and 4 bases from J, with 14 bases between. Germline loops: CDR1 MDHEN, CDR2 SYDVKM. The CDR3 runs 14 residues.